The rows below give T cell receptor beta chains drawn from one sample of a study of molecular identifiers for immune sequencing clone quantification. TCRdb redid the calling of the PCR reads with MiXCR, one entry per CDR3 protein. The data hold around 480,000 distinct CDR3 sequences, with 20% to 25% observed a single time. Sequenced material: naive CD8+ T cells from blood, with Jurkat cell RNA spiked in. These receptors were obtained from a human donor in good health. Some libraries in this study had Jurkat cell RNA spiked in. The CDR3 runs from the conserved cysteine through the conserved F or W. Each record gives: V gene, J gene, CDR3 protein.

v_call: TRBV12-3/TRBV12-4; j_call: TRBJ2-7; cdr3_aa: CASSLGPFVWEQYF
v_call: TRBV4-3; j_call: TRBJ1-5; cdr3_aa: CASSQDSVTGPQPQHF
v_call: TRBV3-1; j_call: TRBJ2-3; cdr3_aa: CASSPGGATDTQYF
v_call: TRBV3-1; j_call: TRBJ2-7; cdr3_aa: CASSQVEGPSYEQYF
v_call: TRBV7-8; j_call: TRBJ2-3; cdr3_aa: CASSFSGGTDTQYF
v_call: TRBV28; j_call: TRBJ2-1; cdr3_aa: CASSLRDRAAEQFF
v_call: TRBV19; j_call: TRBJ2-3; cdr3_aa: CASSALWGVDTQYF
v_call: TRBV13; j_call: TRBJ2-7; cdr3_aa: CASSEKGGLSYEQYF
v_call: TRBV24-1; j_call: TRBJ2-1; cdr3_aa: CATQGESANEQFF
v_call: TRBV11-2; j_call: TRBJ2-1; cdr3_aa: CASRFGYNEQFF
v_call: TRBV12-3/TRBV12-4; j_call: TRBJ1-1; cdr3_aa: CASTEDRVNTEAFF
v_call: TRBV7-9; j_call: TRBJ2-1; cdr3_aa: CASSLSTYNEQFF
v_call: TRBV20-1; j_call: TRBJ2-1; cdr3_aa: CSALNVGTGYNEQFF
v_call: TRBV18; j_call: TRBJ1-2; cdr3_aa: CASSPDGYYGYTF
v_call: TRBV4-3; j_call: TRBJ2-1; cdr3_aa: CASSQESYHVAGGGEQFF
v_call: TRBV6-1; j_call: TRBJ1-1; cdr3_aa: CASLHIRLNTEAFF
v_call: TRBV4-3; j_call: TRBJ2-1; cdr3_aa: CASSQDPGGYNEQFF
v_call: TRBV4-3; j_call: TRBJ2-7; cdr3_aa: CASSQERGLASWEQYF
v_call: TRBV15; j_call: TRBJ1-1; cdr3_aa: CATSLEGGTYTEAFF
v_call: TRBV4-3; j_call: TRBJ1-6; cdr3_aa: CASSQGGGQPNNSPLHF
v_call: TRBV7-2; j_call: TRBJ2-1; cdr3_aa: CASSSWAGGGSYNEQFF
v_call: TRBV9; j_call: TRBJ2-1; cdr3_aa: CASSPSGTPVSNEQFF
v_call: TRBV27; j_call: TRBJ2-7; cdr3_aa: CASSGQGNFYEQYF
v_call: TRBV11-2; j_call: TRBJ2-1; cdr3_aa: CASSLVGGPNEQFF
v_call: TRBV6-4; j_call: TRBJ2-3; cdr3_aa: CASSDSTGAADTQYF
v_call: TRBV11-2; j_call: TRBJ2-1; cdr3_aa: CASSLDPTGYNEQFF
v_call: TRBV6-1; j_call: TRBJ2-5; cdr3_aa: CAGSEYVTLQETQYF
v_call: TRBV29-1; j_call: TRBJ2-3; cdr3_aa: CSAVGMNTDTQYF
v_call: TRBV10-3; j_call: TRBJ1-1; cdr3_aa: CAIRAGMNTEAFF
v_call: TRBV3-1; j_call: TRBJ2-5; cdr3_aa: CASSQEGLEETQYF
v_call: TRBV29-1; j_call: TRBJ2-7; cdr3_aa: CSVEEAGTGPYEQYF
v_call: TRBV25-1; j_call: TRBJ2-7; cdr3_aa: CASSPWTEAEQYF
v_call: TRBV7-2; j_call: TRBJ2-5; cdr3_aa: CASSLVGLDETQYF
v_call: TRBV4-1; j_call: TRBJ1-1; cdr3_aa: CASSQGGLEAFF
v_call: TRBV15; j_call: TRBJ1-1; cdr3_aa: CATSAPFKDRDEAFF
v_call: TRBV11-2; j_call: TRBJ1-4; cdr3_aa: CASSLITAEKLFF
v_call: TRBV20-1; j_call: TRBJ2-7; cdr3_aa: CSALNRDTIEQYF
v_call: TRBV30; j_call: TRBJ1-5; cdr3_aa: CAWSSGETSNQPQHF
v_call: TRBV20-1; j_call: TRBJ2-2; cdr3_aa: CSANEVGGRGGELFF
v_call: TRBV9; j_call: TRBJ2-7; cdr3_aa: CASSVEVASYEQYF
v_call: TRBV7-2; j_call: TRBJ2-1; cdr3_aa: CASSTLHSYNEQFF
v_call: TRBV20-1; j_call: TRBJ2-7; cdr3_aa: CSATQANSYEQYF
v_call: TRBV27; j_call: TRBJ1-2; cdr3_aa: CASSFGTTNYGYTF
v_call: TRBV7-9; j_call: TRBJ2-5; cdr3_aa: CASSLGQKQETQYF
v_call: TRBV28; j_call: TRBJ2-3; cdr3_aa: CASSLYGRAPDTQYF
v_call: TRBV15; j_call: TRBJ1-5; cdr3_aa: CATSSIQGPQPQHF
v_call: TRBV4-3; j_call: TRBJ2-1; cdr3_aa: CASSQDPGANGNEQFF
v_call: TRBV18; j_call: TRBJ1-2; cdr3_aa: CASSRTGAPNYGYTF
v_call: TRBV14; j_call: TRBJ2-5; cdr3_aa: CASSQARRGAETQYF
v_call: TRBV6-2/TRBV6-3; j_call: TRBJ2-6; cdr3_aa: CASRRVDGRSGANVLTF
v_call: TRBV2; j_call: TRBJ2-3; cdr3_aa: CASSAWGGSTDTQYF
v_call: TRBV10-3; j_call: TRBJ1-3; cdr3_aa: CAIRTGQSSGNTIYF
v_call: TRBV4-1; j_call: TRBJ1-1; cdr3_aa: CASSPGQGTTEAFF